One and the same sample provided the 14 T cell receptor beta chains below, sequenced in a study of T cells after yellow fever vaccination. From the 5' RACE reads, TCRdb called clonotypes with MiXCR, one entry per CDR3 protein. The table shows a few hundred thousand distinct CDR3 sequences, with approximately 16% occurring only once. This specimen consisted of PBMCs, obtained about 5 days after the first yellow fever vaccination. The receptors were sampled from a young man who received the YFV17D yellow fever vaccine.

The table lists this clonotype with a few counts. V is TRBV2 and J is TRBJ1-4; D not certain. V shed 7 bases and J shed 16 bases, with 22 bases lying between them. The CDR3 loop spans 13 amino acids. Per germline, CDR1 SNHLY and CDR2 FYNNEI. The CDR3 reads CASTSSPQSNTFF. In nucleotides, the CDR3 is TGTGCCAGCACCTCCTCCCCCCAGTCTAATACGTTTTTT.

The CDR3 loop is CASSEQTRARTEAFF. The CDR3 nucleotides read TGCGCCAGCAGCGAACAGACCAGGGCTCGGACTGAAGCTTTCTTT. V gene TRBV4-3 combines with J gene TRBJ1-1; perhaps TRBD1 as D (5 bases). Germline V gene lookup returns CDR1 LGHNA and CDR2 YSLEER. This CDR3 contains 15 residues. V shed 5 bases and J shed 5 bases, with 18 bases lying between them.

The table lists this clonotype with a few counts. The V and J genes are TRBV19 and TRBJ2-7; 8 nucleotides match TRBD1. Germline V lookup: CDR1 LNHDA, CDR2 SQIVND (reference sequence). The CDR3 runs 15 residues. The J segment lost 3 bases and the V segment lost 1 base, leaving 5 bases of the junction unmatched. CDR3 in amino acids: CASSIAWGQDYEQYF. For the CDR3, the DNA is TGTGCCAGTAGTATAGCTTGGGGACAGGACTACGAGCAGTACTTC.

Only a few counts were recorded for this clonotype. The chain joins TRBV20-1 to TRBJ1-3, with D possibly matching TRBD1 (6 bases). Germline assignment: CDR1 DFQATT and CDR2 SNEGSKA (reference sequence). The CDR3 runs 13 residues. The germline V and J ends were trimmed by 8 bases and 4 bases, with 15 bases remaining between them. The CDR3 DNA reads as TGCAGTATTAGTCAGGGGCCGGGAAACACCATATATTTT. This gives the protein CSISQGPGNTIYF.

The CDR3, as DNA: TGCAGTGCTAGAGGGCTAGCGCTCTCCTACAATGAGCAGTTCTTC. This encodes CSARGLALSYNEQFF. This rearrangement joins TRBV20-1 to TRBJ2-1; maybe TRBD2 (6 bases). Per the germline V gene, CDR1 is DFQATT and CDR2 is SNEGSKA (reference sequence). V was pared by 1 base and J by 0 bases, with 10 bases between. There are 15 residues in the CDR3.

The CDR3: CASSSERTALNQPQHF. The CDR3 region has the DNA TGTGCCAGCAGCTCAGAGAGGACAGCTCTCAATCAGCCCCAGCATTTT. The J gene is TRBJ1-5, the V gene TRBV7-9; possible D gene TRBD1, 6 bases. Germline V gives CDR1 SEHNR, CDR2 FQNEAQ (reference sequence). CDR3 length equals 16 residues. V gave up 4 bases and J gave up 3 bases, with 16 bases separating them.

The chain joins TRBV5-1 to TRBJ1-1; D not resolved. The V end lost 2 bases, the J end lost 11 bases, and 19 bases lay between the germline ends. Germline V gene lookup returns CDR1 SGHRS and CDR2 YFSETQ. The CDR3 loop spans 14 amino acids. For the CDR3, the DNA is TGCGCCAGCAGCTTCGCGGGTAAGGTGATAGAGGCTTTCTTT. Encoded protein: CASSFAGKVIEAFF.

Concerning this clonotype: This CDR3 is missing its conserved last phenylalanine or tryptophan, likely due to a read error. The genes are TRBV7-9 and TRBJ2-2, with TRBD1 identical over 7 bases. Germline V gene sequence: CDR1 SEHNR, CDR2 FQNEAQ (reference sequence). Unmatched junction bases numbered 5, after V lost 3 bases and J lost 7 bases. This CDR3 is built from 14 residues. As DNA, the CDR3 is TGTGCCAGCAGCTTCGGGACAGCGTTCGGGGAGCTGTTTTAT. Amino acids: CASSFGTAFGELFY.

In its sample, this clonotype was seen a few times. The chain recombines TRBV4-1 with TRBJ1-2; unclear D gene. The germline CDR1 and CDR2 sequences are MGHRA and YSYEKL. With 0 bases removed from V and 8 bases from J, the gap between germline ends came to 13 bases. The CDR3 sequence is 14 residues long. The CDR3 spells CASSQEARGWGYTF. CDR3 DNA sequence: TGCGCCAGCAGCCAAGAGGCGCGTGGCTGGGGCTACACCTTC.

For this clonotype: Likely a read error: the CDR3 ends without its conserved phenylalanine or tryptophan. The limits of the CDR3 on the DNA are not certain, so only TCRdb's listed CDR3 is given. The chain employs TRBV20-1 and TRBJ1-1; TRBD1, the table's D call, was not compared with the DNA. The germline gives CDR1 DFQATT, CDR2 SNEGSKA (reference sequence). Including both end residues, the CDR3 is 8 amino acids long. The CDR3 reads CSARDGRV.

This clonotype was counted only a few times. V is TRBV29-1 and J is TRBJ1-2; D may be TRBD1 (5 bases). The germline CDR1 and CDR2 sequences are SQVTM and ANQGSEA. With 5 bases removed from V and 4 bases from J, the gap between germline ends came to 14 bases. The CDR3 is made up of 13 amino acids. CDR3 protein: CSVLLPGLYGYTF. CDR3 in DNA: TGCAGCGTTCTACTCCCGGGGCTCTATGGCTACACCTTC.

The CDR3 region is CASSLYGSSNQPQHF. The CDR3, as DNA: TGCGCCAGCAGCTTGTACGGCAGTAGCAATCAGCCCCAGCATTTT. The chain combines TRBV5-1 with TRBJ1-5; D unresolved. The germline V and J ends were trimmed by 1 base and 0 bases, with 8 bases remaining between them. This CDR3 contains 15 residues. Germline-derived CDR1 and CDR2 are SGHRS and YFSETQ.

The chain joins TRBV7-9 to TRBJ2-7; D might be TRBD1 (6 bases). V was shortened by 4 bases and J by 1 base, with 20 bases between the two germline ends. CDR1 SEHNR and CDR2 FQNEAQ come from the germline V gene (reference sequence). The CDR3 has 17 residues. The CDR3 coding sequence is TGTGCCAGCAGCTCGGATTTATGGGGGCGAGGATCCTACGAGCAGTACGTC. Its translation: CASSSDLWGRGSYEQYV.

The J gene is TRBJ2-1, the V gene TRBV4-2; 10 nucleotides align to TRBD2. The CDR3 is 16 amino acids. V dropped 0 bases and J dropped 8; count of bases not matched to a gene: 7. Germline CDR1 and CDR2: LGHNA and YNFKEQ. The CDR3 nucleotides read TGTGCCAGCAGCCAAGATCATGGCCTAGCGGGGGATGAGCAGTTCTTC. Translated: CASSQDHGLAGDEQFF.